This T cell receptor beta chain appears in the sequencing data of a study of cytomegalovirus exposure and HLA in healthy donors. Study results and limitations: An assumption of roughly uniform sequencing depth across donors underlay the presence/absence analyses. Later analysis associated a missense DCLRE1C variant with TCR beta V- and J-gene trimming.

This clone was seen repeatedly, ten times or more. The antigen remains unidentified. Researchers ran the PCR with 60 Vbeta and 13 Jbeta primers. Repertoires were generated with immunoSEQ multiplex PCR, while TCRdb's copy carries only in-frame clones and drops some. The table records about 160,000 clones, around 78% of them present only once. The sequenced sample consisted of PBMCs. This TCR was recovered from a woman aged 35 to 49 in good health and CMV-seronegative.

CDR3 coding DNA: TGTGCCAGCAGTCCTAACCGGGAGGTCACCGGGGAGCTGTTTTTT. This sequence encodes CASSPNREVTGELFF. The V call is TRBV6-5, the J call TRBJ2-2; 7 bases are shared with TRBD2. Per germline, CDR1 MNHEY and CDR2 SVGAGI. Trimming removed 5 bases from V and 4 bases from J; junction bases left unmatched: 7. CDR3 length: 15 amino acids.